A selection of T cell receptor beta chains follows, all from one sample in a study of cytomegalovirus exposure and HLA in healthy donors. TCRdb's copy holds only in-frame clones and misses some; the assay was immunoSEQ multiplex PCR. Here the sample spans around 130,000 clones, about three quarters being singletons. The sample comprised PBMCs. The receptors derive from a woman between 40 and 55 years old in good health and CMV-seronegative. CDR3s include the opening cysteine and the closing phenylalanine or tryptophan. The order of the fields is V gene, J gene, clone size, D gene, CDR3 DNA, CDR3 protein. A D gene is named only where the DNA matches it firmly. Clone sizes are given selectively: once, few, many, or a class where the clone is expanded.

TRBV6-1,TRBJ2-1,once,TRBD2,TGTGCCAGCAGTAAAGGGACTAGCGGGGGACTAAATGAGCAGTTCTTC,CASSKGTSGGLNEQFF
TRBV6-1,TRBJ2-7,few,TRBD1,TGTGCCAGCAGCATCACCCGGGACAGTTACGAGCAGTACTTC,CASSITRDSYEQYF
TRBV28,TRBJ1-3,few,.,TGTGCCAGCAGTCCCCCCCCGGGGATGGGCTGGGGCTCTGGAAACACCATATATTTT,CASSPPPGMGWGSGNTIYF
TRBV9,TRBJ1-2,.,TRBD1,TGTGCCAGCAGTGGACAGGGGGCGAACTATGGCTACACCTTC,CASSGQGANYGYTF
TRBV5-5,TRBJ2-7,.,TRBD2,TGTGCCAGCAGCCAGGGACTAGCGGGGGTTGAGCAGTACTTC,CASSQGLAGVEQYF
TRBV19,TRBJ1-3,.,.,TGTGCCAGTAGTATTGGAGAGAGCTCTGGAAACACCATATATTTT,CASSIGESSGNTIYF
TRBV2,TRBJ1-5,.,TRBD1,TGTGCCAGCACCGGGACAGGGCGCAATCAGCCCCAGCATTTT,CASTGTGRNQPQHF
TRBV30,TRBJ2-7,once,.,TGTGCCTGGGACCCACAGGGTTGGGGCGAGCAGTACTTC,CAWDPQGWGEQYF
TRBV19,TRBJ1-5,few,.,TGTGCCAGTAGCCCCACACCGAAGGGCGGGCGTCAGCCCCAGCATTTT,CASSPTPKGGRQPQHF
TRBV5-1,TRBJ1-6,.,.,TGCGCCAGCAGCGGTAGTCCCCACTATAATTCACCCCTCCACTTT,CASSGSPHYNSPLHF
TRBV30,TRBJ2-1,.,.,TGTGCCTGGAGTGGAGGGGGTGAGCAGTTCTTC,CAWSGGGEQFF
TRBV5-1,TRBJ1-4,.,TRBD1,TGCGCCAGCAGCCTCCAGGGGGCCACCGAACCTGAAAAACTGTTTTTT,CASSLQGATEPEKLFF
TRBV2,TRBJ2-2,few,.,TGTGCCAGCAGCTCAGACACCGGGGAGCTGTTTTTT,CASSSDTGELFF
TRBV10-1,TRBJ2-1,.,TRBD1,TGCGCCAGCAGGCGGGGGACAGGGGGGGATGAGCAGTTCTTC,CASRRGTGGDEQFF
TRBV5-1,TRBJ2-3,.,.,TGCGCCAGCAGCATAGCGGATAGCACAGATACGCAGTATTTT,CASSIADSTDTQYF
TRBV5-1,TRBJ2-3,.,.,TGCGCCAGCAGCTCAAGGGACACTTTACATACGCAGTATTTT,CASSSRDTLHTQYF
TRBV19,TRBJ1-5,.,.,TGTGCCAGTAGTACAGGGCAGGGTCAGCCCCAGCATTTT,CASSTGQGQPQHF
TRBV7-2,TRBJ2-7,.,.,TGTGCCAGCAGCTTTACAGGGAGCTACGAGCAGTACTTC,CASSFTGSYEQYF
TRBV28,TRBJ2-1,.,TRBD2,TGTGCCAGCAGTTTGCTAGCGGGAACTGGGAATGAGCAGTTCTTC,CASSLLAGTGNEQFF
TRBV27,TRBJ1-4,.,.,TGTGCCAGCAGTCCCATGGGAGGGTGGGGTGAAAAACTGTTTTTT,CASSPMGGWGEKLFF
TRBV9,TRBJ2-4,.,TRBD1,TGTGCCAGCAGCGTAGGGCCAGGGGGCAGCCTGGACATTCAGTACTTC,CASSVGPGGSLDIQYF
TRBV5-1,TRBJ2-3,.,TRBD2,TGCGCCAGCAGCTATTTAGGGGATGGCGGGGGGGCTGGAGATACGCAGTATTTT,CASSYLGDGGGAGDTQYF
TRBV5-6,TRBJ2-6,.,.,TGTGCCAGCAGCTTGGTTTCTCCCAACGGCCTGACTTTC,CASSLVSPNGLTF
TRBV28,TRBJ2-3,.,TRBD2,TGTGCCAGCAGTCCTGGGACTAGCGGGGGGGCGGGAGATACGCAGTATTTT,CASSPGTSGGAGDTQYF
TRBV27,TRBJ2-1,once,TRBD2,TGTGCCAGCAAGGCCGGGACTAGCGGGATTAATGAGCAGTTCTTC,CASKAGTSGINEQFF
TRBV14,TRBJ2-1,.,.,TGTGCCAGCAGCCATCAGGGAATTGAGCAGTTCTTC,CASSHQGIEQFF
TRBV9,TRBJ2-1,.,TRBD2,TGTGCCAGCAGTTTAAGCGGGGGGTCCTACAATGAGCAGTTCTTC,CASSLSGGSYNEQFF
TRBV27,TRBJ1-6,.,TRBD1,TGTGCCAGCAGTTTAATGGGAACAGCGGACAGGAGGCCAAATTCACCCCTCCACTTT,CASSLMGTADRRPNSPLHF
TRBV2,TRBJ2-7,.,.,TGTGCCAGCAGTTCCACTCACTACGGGACTGATACCTACGAGCAGTACTTC,CASSSTHYGTDTYEQYF
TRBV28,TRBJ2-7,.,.,TGTGCCAGCAGTGCGCCGACGGGGTGGTCCTACGAGCAGTACTTC,CASSAPTGWSYEQYF
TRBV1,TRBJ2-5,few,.,TGCACCAGCAGCCGAGAGGTAGCGGGCGACCAAGAGACCCAGTACTTC,CTSSREVAGDQETQYF
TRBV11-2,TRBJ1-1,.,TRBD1,TGTGCCAGCAGCCGCGGACAGGAGACTGAAGCTTTCTTT,CASSRGQETEAFF
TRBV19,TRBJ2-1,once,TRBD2,TGTGCCAGTAGTATAGAGGGACTAGCGGGCAATGAGCAGTTCTTC,CASSIEGLAGNEQFF
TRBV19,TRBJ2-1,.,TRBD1,TGTGCCAGTACGAACAGGGGGTGGCATGAGCAGTTCTTC,CASTNRGWHEQFF
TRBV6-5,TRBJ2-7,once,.,TGTGCCAGCAGTCCCGGACTGTTTACCTACGAGCAGTACTTC,CASSPGLFTYEQYF
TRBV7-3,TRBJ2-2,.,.,TGTGCCAGCAGCTCCGACACCGGGGAGCTGTTTTTT,CASSSDTGELFF
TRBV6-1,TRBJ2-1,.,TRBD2,TGTGCCAGCAGTCCAGCGGGGGGGCTGGACAATGAGCAGTTCTTC,CASSPAGGLDNEQFF
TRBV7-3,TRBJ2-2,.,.,TGTGCCAGCAGCCTGCTAGTTACCGGGGAGCTGTTTTTT,CASSLLVTGELFF
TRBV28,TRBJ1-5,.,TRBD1,TGTGCCAGCAGCCCGGGACAGGGGATATACCAGCCCCAGCATTTT,CASSPGQGIYQPQHF
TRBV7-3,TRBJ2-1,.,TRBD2,TGTGCCAGCAGCTTAGCGGGAGGCAGCAATGAGCAGTTCTTC,CASSLAGGSNEQFF
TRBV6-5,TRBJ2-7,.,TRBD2,TGTGCCAGCAGTTACCGAGCGGGGGGCCTCGCCTACGAGCAGTACTTC,CASSYRAGGLAYEQYF
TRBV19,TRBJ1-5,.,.,TGTGCCAGTAGAACGACAAATAGCAATCAGCCCCAGCATTTT,CASRTTNSNQPQHF
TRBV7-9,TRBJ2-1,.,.,TGTGCCAGCAGCCTAGACTGGAGCTCCTACAATGAGCAGTTCTTC,CASSLDWSSYNEQFF
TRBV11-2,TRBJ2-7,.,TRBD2,TGTGCCAGCAGCTCCCTCGGACTAGCGGGGGTGCTCTTCTACGAGCAGTACTTC,CASSSLGLAGVLFYEQYF
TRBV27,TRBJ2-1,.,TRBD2,TGTGCCAGCAGGGGACTACCCACTAACAATGAGCAGTTCTTC,CASRGLPTNNEQFF
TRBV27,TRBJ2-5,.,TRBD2,TGTGCCAGCGCAGCGGGAGGGCAGGCGGGAGAGACCCAGTACTTC,CASAAGGQAGETQYF